These 18 T cell receptor beta chains were sequenced from one sample in a study of blood T cells in healthy people across ages. Sample-barcoded 5' priming and a J-beta primer mix drove a second PCR of 7 to 11 cycles. Each CDR3 protein gets one entry after TCRdb re-called the 5' RACE reads with MiXCR. This table has about 570,000 distinct CDR3 sequences, roughly a quarter appearing once. The sample also formed part of further work on T cells of mothers and their children.

Sequenced input: blood. Every receptor here comes from a boy younger than 10 in good health.

The gene calls are TRBV7-8 and TRBJ2-7; possibly TRBD1 or TRBD2 for D (7 bases each). The CDR3 extends over 15 amino acids. V dropped 2 bases and J dropped 2 bases, with 13 bases sitting between them. Germline V gene lookup returns CDR1 SGHVS and CDR2 FQNEAQ. CDR3 in amino acids: CASSLSGTDTYEQYF. Here the CDR3 DNA reads TGTGCCAGCAGCTTAAGCGGGACAGATACCTACGAGCAGTACTTC.

This clonotype was seen only a few times. This chain connects TRBV5-1 to TRBJ1-1; D not certain. Germline V lookup: CDR1 SGHRS, CDR2 YFSETQ. The V and J ends lost 3 bases and 1 base respectively, with 7 bases between them. The CDR3 loop spans 13 amino acids. CDR3 sequence: CASSSYSNTEAFF. As DNA, the CDR3 is TGCGCCAGCAGCTCCTACTCGAACACTGAAGCTTTCTTT.

This CDR3 is CASQQGLEQFF. Written as DNA, the CDR3 is TGCGCCAGCCAACAGGGCCTTGAGCAGTTCTTC. The rearrangement links TRBV5-1 to TRBJ2-1; tentatively, D is TRBD1 (6 bases). Trimming cost V 7 bases and J 9 bases, with 11 bases left between them. This CDR3 has 11 amino acids. In germline, CDR1 is SGHRS, CDR2 YFSETQ.

This clonotype has more than one count but fewer than ten. The rearrangement joins TRBV15 to TRBJ2-5; D gene uncertain. The DNA end is more similar to TRBJ2-1, so the J call may be wrong. This CDR3 spans 14 amino acids. CDR1 is LNHNV, CDR2 YYDKDF, per germline (reference sequence). The CDR3 here is CATDSGPSPNEQFF. The DNA for the CDR3 is TGTGCCACCGACTCAGGACCTTCACCCAATGAGCAGTTCTTC.

This clonotype was found many times. The genes are TRBV5-1 and TRBJ2-7, with 11 nucleotides matching TRBD2. Looked up from germline, CDR1 is SGHRS and CDR2 is YFSETQ. The CDR3 consists of 15 residues. V lost 4 bases to trimming and J lost 0 bases; unmatched junction nucleotides: 3. CDR3: CASSATSGSSYEQYF. As DNA, the CDR3 is TGCGCCAGCAGCGCAACTAGCGGGAGCTCCTACGAGCAGTACTTC. Full variable domain (outside the CDR3, taken from reference TRBV5-1 and TRBJ2-7): KAGVTQTPRYLIKTRGQQVTLSCSPISGHRSVSWYQQTPGQGLQFLFEYFSETQRNKGNFPGRFSGRQFSNSRSEMNVSTLELGDSALYLCASSATSGSSYEQYFGPGTRLTVT.

The chain has TRBV30 and TRBJ1-5; D gene uncertain. V was trimmed by 0 bases and J by 3 bases, leaving 9 bases between them. CDR1 and CDR2 (germline): GTSNPN, SVGIG (reference sequence). The CDR3 has 14 amino acids. CDR3 loop: CAWSVGANNQPQHF. DNA for the CDR3: TGTGCCTGGAGTGTAGGTGCCAACAATCAGCCCCAGCATTTT.

The chain is built from TRBV29-1 and TRBJ2-5; D is unresolved. The DNA end is a closer match to TRBJ2-7, so the J assignment may be wrong. CDR3 length equals 12 residues. The germline V gene encodes CDR1 SQVTM and CDR2 ANQGSEA. CDR3 sequence (DNA): TGCAGCGTCGTGGTGTCCACCTACGAGCAGTACTTC. Translated, it gives CSVVVSTYEQYF.

In this sample, this clonotype turned up a few times. The gene calls are TRBV7-2 and TRBJ2-3, with 8 bases that match TRBD2. With 5 bases clipped from V and 0 bases from J, the junction kept 4 bases outside the gene matches. The CDR3 sequence is 15 residues long. Germline loops: CDR1 SGHTA, CDR2 FQGNSA. The CDR3 DNA is TGTGCCAGCAGCGATAGCGGGACTAGCACAGATACGCAGTATTTT. Translated: CASSDSGTSTDTQYF. Full variable domain (outside the CDR3, taken from reference TRBV7-2 and TRBJ2-3): GAGVSQSPSNKVTEKGKDVELRCDPISGHTALYWYRQSLGQGLEFLIYFQGNSAPDKSGLPSDRFSAERTGGSVSTLTIQRTQQEDSAVYLCASSDSGTSTDTQYFGPGTRLTVL.

This chain links TRBV4-3 with TRBJ2-7; D gene unclear. The V and J ends lost 0 bases and 2 bases respectively, with 5 bases between them. Germline CDR1 LGHNA, CDR2 YSLEER. The CDR3 covers 13 residues. The CDR3 protein is CASSQEITYEQYF. Written as DNA, the CDR3 is TGCGCCAGCAGCCAAGAAATTACCTACGAGCAGTACTTC.

This clonotype has more than one count but fewer than ten. The chain recombines TRBV20-1 with TRBJ2-7; 7 nucleotides line up with TRBD1. The CDR3 is 14 residues long. V lost 5 bases and J lost 5; bases outside the gene matches: 12. Germline V gene data show CDR1 as DFQATT and CDR2 as SNEGSKA (reference sequence). The CDR3 bases are TGCAGTGCTTTAAACAGGGGTTTGACGGACGAGCAGTACTTC. It is translated as CSALNRGLTDEQYF.

This clonotype came up many times. This chain uses TRBV18 with TRBJ2-5; a weak D match, TRBD1 (7 bases). Trimming took off 3 bases at V and 2 bases at J, with 10 bases between the two ends. The CDR3 length is 14 residues. Germline lookup yields CDR1 KGHSH and CDR2 LQKENI. CDR3 sequence: CASSPTGRQETQYF. In nucleotides, the CDR3 is TGTGCCAGCTCACCGACAGGGAGGCAAGAGACCCAGTACTTC.

The genes are TRBV9 and TRBJ2-3, with 7 bases matching TRBD2. CDR1 is SGDLS, CDR2 YYNGEE, per germline. CDR3 length: 15 amino acids. The J segment lost 4 bases and the V segment lost 0 bases, leaving 5 bases of the junction unmatched. The DNA of the CDR3 is TGTGCCAGCAGCGTAGGGACTAGTAGGTCAGATACGCAGTATTTT. Translated: CASSVGTSRSDTQYF.

This clonotype was seen a few times. The chain has TRBV5-1 and TRBJ1-1; TRBD1 matches 7 bases. This CDR3 region has 15 residues. Germline-derived CDR1 and CDR2 are SGHRS and YFSETQ. V lost 4 bases and J lost 1; bases outside the gene matches: 7. In DNA form, the CDR3 reads TGCGCCAGCAGCCCCCGACAGGGCCCGAACACTGAAGCTTTCTTT. This sequence encodes CASSPRQGPNTEAFF.

This clonotype has a handful of counts. The chain carries TRBV4-3 and TRBJ2-1; D gene uncertain. The CDR3 consists of 13 residues. With 3 bases removed from V and 2 bases from J, the gap between germline ends came to 5 bases. Per the germline V gene, CDR1 is LGHNA and CDR2 is YSLEER. CDR3 sequence reads: CASSQAAYNEQFF. The CDR3 DNA reads TGCGCCAGCAGCCAGGCCGCCTACAATGAGCAGTTCTTC.

The sample holds a few counts of this clonotype. V usage is TRBV14 and J usage is TRBJ1-2, with 8 bases lining up with TRBD1. V gave up 1 base and J gave up 6 bases; unmatched junction bases: 4. The CDR3 length is 14 residues. Germline V gene sequence: CDR1 SGHDN, CDR2 FVKESK. The CDR3 sequence is CASSQANRGNGYTF. The CDR3 DNA reads as TGTGCCAGCAGCCAAGCTAACAGGGGGAATGGCTACACCTTC. Drawing the rest from reference TRBV14 and TRBJ1-2, the complete variable domain is EAGVTQFPSHSVIEKGQTVTLRCDPISGHDNLYWYRRVMGKEIKFLLHFVKESKQDESGMPNNRFLAERTGGTYSTLKVQPAELEDSGVYFCASSQANRGNGYTFGSGTRLTVV.

This chain connects TRBV4-1 to TRBJ1-4; possible D gene TRBD1, 5 bases. CDR1 MGHRA and CDR2 YSYEKL come from the germline V gene. Trimming shortened V by 4 bases and J by 11 bases, and 11 bases separated the two germline ends. There are 12 residues in the CDR3. The CDR3 DNA reads TGCGCCAGCAGCCTTAAAAAGGGGAAACTGTTTTTT. This gives the protein CASSLKKGKLFF.

This clonotype showed up just a few times. The J gene is TRBJ2-7, the V gene TRBV6-6; TRBD1 aligns across 9 bases. The V gene's germline CDR1 is MNHNY and CDR2 SVGAGI (reference sequence). The CDR3 consists of 14 residues. V lost 7 bases, J lost 4 bases, and 8 bases stayed unmatched. CDR3 bases: TGTGCCAGCACAATGGGACAGGGCCTATACGAGCAGTACTTC. Amino acid sequence: CASTMGQGLYEQYF.

J is TRBJ1-3 and V is TRBV12-3 or TRBV12-4; D may be TRBD1 (6 bases). The CDR3 has 14 residues. V lost 2 bases and J lost 4, with 9 bases in between. The CDR3 loop reads CASSLRGIGNTIYF. CDR3 bases: TGTGCCAGCAGTTTAAGGGGGATCGGAAACACCATATATTTT.